This TCR beta chain was documented in a study of CD8+CD57+ T cells in acquired aplastic anemia. An expansion of CD8+CD57+ cells by flow cytometry had been shown in patients chosen for sequencing. There are 13 residues in the CDR3. CDR1 and CDR2 from the germline V gene are SGHTA and FQGNSA. For this clonotype: A read error may produce the germline difference seen at one junction end.

Profiling that covered TCR beta VDJ and CDR3 relied on genomic DNA as its template. TCRdb itself ran the reads through MiXCR, one entry per CDR3 protein. The data contain around 200,000 distinct CDR3 sequences, approximately 48% of them singletons. The TCR was taken from a human donor with aplastic anemia. The V and J genes are TRBV7-2 and TRBJ2-5; 7 nucleotides align to TRBD1. Sample: sorted CD4+, CD8+, or CD8+CD57+ T cells (not recorded which) from PBMCs. The CDR3 coding sequence is TGTGCCAGCAGCCGGGGACAGCAAGAGACCCGGTACTTC. Translating it yields CASSRGQQETRYF.